A single sample is the source of the 13 T cell receptor beta chains below, sequenced in a study of early T cells in non-severe SARS-CoV-2 infection. TCRdb re-called the 5' RACE reads with MiXCR, one entry per CDR3 protein. The top ten clones hold under 6.5% of a sample with about 48,000 distinct CDR3 sequences, 6% to 8% of them seen once. The sequenced material came from whole blood. All receptors derive from an adult who was a healthcare worker with PCR-confirmed SARS-CoV-2 infection or an uninfected control (not recorded which).

This clonotype was found many times. The rearrangement uses TRBV7-2 and TRBJ1-3; D is uncertain. V dropped 1 base and J dropped 0 bases, with 10 bases sitting between them. The germline V gene encodes CDR1 SGHTA and CDR2 FQGNSA. The CDR3 loop spans 16 amino acids. CDR3 DNA sequence: TGTGCCAGCAGCTTAGGTGGCGCCACCTCTGGAAACACCATATATTTT. The encoded protein is CASSLGGATSGNTIYF.

This clonotype has just a few counts. The genes are TRBV6-6 and TRBJ2-1; 8 bases match TRBD2. V shed 7 bases, J shed 3 bases, and the junction held 2 bases outside the gene matches. Germline assignment: CDR1 MNHNY and CDR2 SVGAGI (reference sequence). CDR3 length equals 13 residues. The CDR3 sequence is CASTGGDYNEQFF. The CDR3, as DNA: TGTGCCAGCACCGGGGGGGACTACAATGAGCAGTTCTTC.

This clonotype was counted at least ten times. The chain carries TRBV12-3 or TRBV12-4 and TRBJ1-6; 7 bases fit TRBD1. V was pared by 2 bases and J by 9 bases, with 10 bases of the junction left unmatched. The CDR3 sequence is 16 residues long. The CDR3: CASSLSGRGGSSPLHF. In nucleotides, the CDR3 is TGTGCCAGCAGTTTATCAGGCAGGGGGGGGTCTTCACCCCTCCACTTT.

This clonotype was counted many times. The chain joins TRBV6-5 to TRBJ2-1; 9 positions match TRBD2. The CDR3 runs 15 residues. The J segment lost 4 bases and the V segment lost 3 bases, leaving 4 bases of the junction unmatched. Germline V gene sequence: CDR1 MNHEY, CDR2 SVGAGI. The chain's CDR3 is CASSYVSGGYNEQFF. CDR3 DNA: TGTGCCAGCAGTTATGTTAGCGGGGGATACAATGAGCAGTTCTTC.

The chain joins TRBV7-9 to TRBJ2-7; D is undetermined. Germline values: CDR1 SEHNR, CDR2 FQNEAQ (reference sequence). The length of the CDR3 is 14 residues. Trimming took 3 bases from V and 1 from J, leaving 10 bases between them. In DNA form, the CDR3 reads TGTGCCAGCAGCTTGGTAGCTGGATCCTACGAGCAGTACTTC. Translated, it gives CASSLVAGSYEQYF. The full variable domain, rest sourced from reference TRBV7-9 and TRBJ2-7, is DTGVSQNPRHKITKRGQNVTFRCDPISEHNRLYWYRQTLGQGPEFLTYFQNEAQLEKSRLLSDRFSAERPKGSFSTLEIQRTEQGDSAMYLCASSLVAGSYEQYFGPGTRLTVT.

This chain connects TRBV28 to TRBJ2-7; D gene ambiguous. Germline V gives CDR1 MDHEN, CDR2 SYDVKM. This CDR3 spans 12 amino acids. V was shortened by 6 bases and J by 4 bases, with 10 bases between the two germline ends. The CDR3 DNA reads TGTGCCAGCAGACGTAACGGGTACGAGCAGTACTTC. This encodes CASRRNGYEQYF.

This clonotype was picked up many times. The chain uses TRBV10-3 and TRBJ1-1, with no clear D. This CDR3 is built from 15 residues. V gave up 1 base and J gave up 4 bases, with 13 bases separating them. Germline lookup yields CDR1 ENHRY and CDR2 SYGVKD. The CDR3 protein is CAISEYMSGSTEAFF. The CDR3 bases are TGTGCCATCAGTGAGTACATGTCGGGTTCCACTGAAGCTTTCTTT.

This clonotype was seen more than once but under ten times. The chain is built from TRBV30 and TRBJ2-1, with 13 bases identical to TRBD2. This CDR3 region has 14 residues. Germline V CDR1 and CDR2: GTSNPN, SVGIG (reference sequence). The V segment lost 5 bases and the J segment 10 bases; nucleotides outside the gene matches: 8. The CDR3 here is CAWDPGLAGKEQFF. The CDR3 DNA sequence: TGTGCCTGGGATCCGGGACTAGCGGGGAAGGAGCAGTTCTTC. Combining the CDR3 with reference TRBV30 and TRBJ2-1 gives the whole variable domain SQTIHQWPATLVQPVGSPLSLECTVEGTSNPNLYWYRQAAGRGLQLLFYSVGIGQISSEVPQNLSASRPQDRQFILSSKKLLLSDSGFYLCAWDPGLAGKEQFFGPGTRLTVL.

This clonotype occurred many times. This chain links TRBV7-9 with TRBJ1-1; D possibly corresponds to TRBD1 (6 bases). Deletions cut 2 bases from V and 6 bases from J, with 13 bases between. The germline V gene encodes CDR1 SEHNR and CDR2 FQNEAQ (reference sequence). The CDR3 has 14 residues. The CDR3 protein is CASSLRQAISEAFF. CDR3 nucleotides: TGTGCCAGCAGCTTAAGACAGGCGATATCTGAAGCTTTCTTT.

Ten or more counts support this clonotype. The chain employs TRBV27 and TRBJ2-7; D possibly matches TRBD1 or TRBD2 (5 bases each). Trimming removed 5 bases from V and 2 bases from J, with 10 bases in between. The CDR3 sequence is 13 residues long. The germline V gene has CDR1 MNHEY and CDR2 SMNVEV (reference sequence). DNA of the CDR3: TGTGCCAGCAGTGAGCTGGGGGCCTACGAGCAGTACTTC. Its protein product is CASSELGAYEQYF.

V and J are TRBV12-3 or TRBV12-4 and TRBJ1-4; TRBD1 might be the D (6 bases). CDR3 size: 16 residues. Trimming took 2 bases from V and 1 from J, leaving 11 bases between them. The CDR3 sequence: CASSLFQGKTNEKLFF. In nucleotides, the CDR3 is TGTGCCAGCAGTTTATTTCAGGGGAAAACTAATGAAAAACTGTTTTTT.

This clonotype was counted at least ten times. V usage is TRBV5-4 and J usage is TRBJ1-2, with TRBD1 as a possible D gene (5 bases). Germline V CDR1 and CDR2: SGHNT, YYREEE (reference sequence). The CDR3 is 14 amino acids. Trimming cost V 4 bases and J 4 bases, with 14 bases left between them. Here the CDR3 DNA reads TGTGCCAGCAGCGCCGGGACGGAGATCTATGGCTACACCTTC. Translation gives CASSAGTEIYGYTF.

This clonotype has a count of ten or more. The chain links TRBV5-8 to TRBJ2-2; 9 nucleotides match TRBD1. Germline V gene sequence: CDR1 SGHTS, CDR2 YDEGEE. This CDR3 has 15 amino acids. The trim removed 0 bases at V and 5 bases at J, leaving 2 bases unmatched. The CDR3 DNA follows: TGTGCCAGCAGCTTGGGGACAGGGGTTACCGGGGAGCTGTTTTTT. Its protein product is CASSLGTGVTGELFF.